This TCR beta chain was observed in a study of blood T cells in healthy people across ages. The second PCR ran about 6 to 12 cycles with a sample-barcoded 5' primer and J-beta primers. TCRdb re-called the 5' RACE reads through MiXCR, storing one row per CDR3 protein. The table includes 600,000 to 800,000 distinct CDR3 sequences, over 40% detected once. Points on this clonotype: Its antigen remains unknown.

V lost 6 bases and J 5 bases, leaving 13 bases between the germline ends. The CDR3 consists of 13 residues. CDR1 is WSHSY, CDR2 SAAADI, per germline. Isolated per sample were at least 7 million PBMCs. Study conclusions and caveats: Among long-lived donors, naive CD4+ cells were more numerous and diversity higher than in aged donors. From one million sequenced T cells, diversity estimates were lower bounds.

The chain is built from TRBV10-2 and TRBJ2-5; no reliable D call. The clonotype comes from an elderly woman in good health. Sequencing input: blood. CDR3 bases: TGCGCCAGCAGCCAAGGTCCGACGGAGACCCAGTACTTC. This sequence encodes CASSQGPTETQYF.